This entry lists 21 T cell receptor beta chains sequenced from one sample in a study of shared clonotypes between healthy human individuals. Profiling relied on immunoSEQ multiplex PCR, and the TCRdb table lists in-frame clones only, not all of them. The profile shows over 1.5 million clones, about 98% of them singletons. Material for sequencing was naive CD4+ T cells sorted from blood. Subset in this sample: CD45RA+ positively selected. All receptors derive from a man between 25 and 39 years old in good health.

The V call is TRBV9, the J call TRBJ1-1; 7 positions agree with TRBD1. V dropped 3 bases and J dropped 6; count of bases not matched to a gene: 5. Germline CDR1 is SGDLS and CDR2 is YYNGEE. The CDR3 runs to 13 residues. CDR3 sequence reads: CASSGDRVSEAFF. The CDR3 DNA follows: TGTGCCAGCAGCGGTGACAGGGTCTCTGAAGCTTTCTTT.

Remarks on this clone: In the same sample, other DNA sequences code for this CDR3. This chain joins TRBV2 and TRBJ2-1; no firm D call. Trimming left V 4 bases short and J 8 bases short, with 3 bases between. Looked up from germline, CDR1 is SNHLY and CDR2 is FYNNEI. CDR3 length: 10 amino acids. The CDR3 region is CASSVYEQFF. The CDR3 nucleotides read TGTGCCAGCAGTGTCTATGAGCAGTTCTTC.

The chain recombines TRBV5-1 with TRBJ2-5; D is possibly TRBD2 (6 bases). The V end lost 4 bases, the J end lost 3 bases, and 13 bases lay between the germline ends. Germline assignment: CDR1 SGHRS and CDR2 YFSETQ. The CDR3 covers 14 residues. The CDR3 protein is CASSPREQKETQYF. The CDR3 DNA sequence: TGCGCCAGCAGCCCTCGGGAGCAGAAAGAGACCCAGTACTTC.

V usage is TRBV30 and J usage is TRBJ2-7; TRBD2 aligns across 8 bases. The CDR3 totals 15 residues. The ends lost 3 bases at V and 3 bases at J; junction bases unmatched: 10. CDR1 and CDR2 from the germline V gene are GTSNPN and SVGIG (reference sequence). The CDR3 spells CAWSQTSASIYEQYF. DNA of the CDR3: TGTGCCTGGAGCCAGACTAGCGCGAGCATCTACGAGCAGTACTTC.

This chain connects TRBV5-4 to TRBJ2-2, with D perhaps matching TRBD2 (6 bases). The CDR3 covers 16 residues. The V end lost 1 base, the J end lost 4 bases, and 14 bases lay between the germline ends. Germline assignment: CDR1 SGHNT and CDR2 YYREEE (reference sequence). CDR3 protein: CASSLFGGEGTGELFF. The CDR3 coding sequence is TGTGCCAGCAGCTTGTTCGGGGGTGAGGGCACCGGGGAGCTGTTTTTT.

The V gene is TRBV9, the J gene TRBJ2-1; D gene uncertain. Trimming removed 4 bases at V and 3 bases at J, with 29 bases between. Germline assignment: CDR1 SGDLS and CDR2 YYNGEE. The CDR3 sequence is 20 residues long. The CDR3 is CASSPPETRPVQLFYNEQFF. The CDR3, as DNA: TGTGCCAGCAGCCCGCCTGAGACCAGACCCGTGCAATTATTCTACAATGAGCAGTTCTTC.

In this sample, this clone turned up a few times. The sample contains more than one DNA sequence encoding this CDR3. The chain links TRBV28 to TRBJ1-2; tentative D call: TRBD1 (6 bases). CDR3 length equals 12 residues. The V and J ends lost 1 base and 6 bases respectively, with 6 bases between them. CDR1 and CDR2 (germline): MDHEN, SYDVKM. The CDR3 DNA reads TGTGCCAGCAGTTTATCAGGGGATGGCTACACCTTC. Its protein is CASSLSGDGYTF.

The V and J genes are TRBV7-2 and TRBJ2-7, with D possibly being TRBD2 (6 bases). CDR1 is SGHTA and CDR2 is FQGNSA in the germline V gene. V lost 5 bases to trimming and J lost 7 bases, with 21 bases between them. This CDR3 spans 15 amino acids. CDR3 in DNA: TGTGCCAGCAGCCCCGGGACTCGGTTTGTGGGGGAGCAGTACTTC. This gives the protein CASSPGTRFVGEQYF.

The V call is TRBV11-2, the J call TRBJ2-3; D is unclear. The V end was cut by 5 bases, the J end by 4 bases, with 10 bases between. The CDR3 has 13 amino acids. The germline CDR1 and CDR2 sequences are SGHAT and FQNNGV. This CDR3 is CASSGDRSDTQYF. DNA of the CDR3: TGTGCCAGCAGCGGAGATCGTTCAGATACGCAGTATTTT.

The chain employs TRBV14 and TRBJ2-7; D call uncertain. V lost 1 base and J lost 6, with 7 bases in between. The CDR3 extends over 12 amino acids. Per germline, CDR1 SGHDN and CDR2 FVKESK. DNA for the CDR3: TGTGCCAGCAGCCAAGTGGGCTCCGAGCAGTACTTC. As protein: CASSQVGSEQYF.

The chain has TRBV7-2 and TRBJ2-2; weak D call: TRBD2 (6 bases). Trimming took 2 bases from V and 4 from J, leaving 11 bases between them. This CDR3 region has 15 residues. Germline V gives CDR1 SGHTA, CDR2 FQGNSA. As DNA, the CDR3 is TGTGCCAGCAGCTTATGGCTGGGGGGCACCGGGGAGCTGTTTTTT. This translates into CASSLWLGGTGELFF.

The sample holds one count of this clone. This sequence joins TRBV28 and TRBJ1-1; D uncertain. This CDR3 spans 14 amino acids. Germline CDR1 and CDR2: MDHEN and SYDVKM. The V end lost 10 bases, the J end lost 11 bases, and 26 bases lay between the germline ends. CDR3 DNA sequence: TGTGCCACCAAATCTTTGAGGGTAACCCTTCCCGCTTTCTTT. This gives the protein CATKSLRVTLPAFF.

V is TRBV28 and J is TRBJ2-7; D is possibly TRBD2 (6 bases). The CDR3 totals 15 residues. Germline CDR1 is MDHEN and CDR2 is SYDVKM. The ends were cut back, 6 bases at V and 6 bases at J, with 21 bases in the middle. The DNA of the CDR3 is TGTGCCAGCAGCCTTGGAGCAGGGAGGTCTGCCGAGCAGTACTTC. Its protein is CASSLGAGRSAEQYF. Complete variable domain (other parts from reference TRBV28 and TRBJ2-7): DVKVTQSSRYLVKRTGEKVFLECVQDMDHENMFWYRQDPGLGLRLIYFSYDVKMKEKGDIPEGYSVSREKKERFSLILESASTNQTSMYLCASSLGAGRSAEQYFGPGTRLTVT.

The CDR3 sequence: CASSLGKHEQYF. CDR3 coding DNA: TGTGCCAGCAGTTTGGGGAAGCACGAGCAGTACTTC. The gene calls are TRBV28 and TRBJ2-7; D is unresolved. CDR3 length: 12 residues. The germline V gene has CDR1 MDHEN and CDR2 SYDVKM. Trimming shortened V by 3 bases and J by 5 bases, and 8 bases separated the two germline ends.

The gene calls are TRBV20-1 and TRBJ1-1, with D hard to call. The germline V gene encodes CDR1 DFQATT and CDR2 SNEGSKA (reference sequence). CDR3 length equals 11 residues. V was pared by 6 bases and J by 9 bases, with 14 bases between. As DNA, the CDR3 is TGCAGTGCAAACGACACCCCACAAGCTTTCTTT. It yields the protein CSANDTPQAFF.

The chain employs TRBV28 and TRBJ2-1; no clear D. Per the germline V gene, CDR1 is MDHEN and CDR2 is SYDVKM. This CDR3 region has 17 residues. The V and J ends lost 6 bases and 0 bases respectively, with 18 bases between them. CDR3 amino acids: CASSRPPKRSSYNEQFF. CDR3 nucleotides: TGTGCCAGCAGCAGACCTCCTAAGAGAAGCTCCTACAATGAGCAGTTCTTC.

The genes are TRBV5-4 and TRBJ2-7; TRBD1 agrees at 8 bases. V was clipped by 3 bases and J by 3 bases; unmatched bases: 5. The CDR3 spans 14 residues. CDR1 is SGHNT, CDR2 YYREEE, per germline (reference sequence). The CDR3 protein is CASSSTGEVYEQYF. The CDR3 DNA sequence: TGTGCCAGCAGCTCGACAGGGGAAGTCTACGAGCAGTACTTC.

The CDR3 reads CASSRTSGRGGKNIQYF. The CDR3 nucleotides read TGTGCCAGCAGCAGGACTAGCGGGAGAGGGGGCAAAAACATTCAGTACTTC. This chain links TRBV7-2 with TRBJ2-4, with TRBD2 matching over 13 bases. Unmatched junction bases numbered 7, after V lost 5 bases and J lost 3 bases. The CDR3 has 17 residues. The germline gives CDR1 SGHTA, CDR2 FQGNSA. Full variable domain (outside the CDR3, taken from reference TRBV7-2 and TRBJ2-4): GAGVSQSPSNKVTEKGKDVELRCDPISGHTALYWYRQSLGQGLEFLIYFQGNSAPDKSGLPSDRFSAERTGGSVSTLTIQRTQQEDSAVYLCASSRTSGRGGKNIQYFGAGTRLSVL.

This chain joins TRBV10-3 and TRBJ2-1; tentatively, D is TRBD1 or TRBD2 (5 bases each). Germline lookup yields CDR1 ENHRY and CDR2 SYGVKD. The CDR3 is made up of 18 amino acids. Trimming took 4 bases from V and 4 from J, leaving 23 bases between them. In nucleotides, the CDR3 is TGTGCCATCAGTGGGACCCTAACCGACAGACTACTATACAATGAGCAGTTCTTC. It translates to CAISGTLTDRLLYNEQFF.

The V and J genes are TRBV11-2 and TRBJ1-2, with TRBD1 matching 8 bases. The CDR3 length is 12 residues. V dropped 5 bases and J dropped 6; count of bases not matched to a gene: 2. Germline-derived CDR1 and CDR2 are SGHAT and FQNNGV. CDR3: CASSTGGNGYTF. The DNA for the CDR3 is TGTGCCAGCAGCACAGGGGGGAATGGCTACACCTTC.

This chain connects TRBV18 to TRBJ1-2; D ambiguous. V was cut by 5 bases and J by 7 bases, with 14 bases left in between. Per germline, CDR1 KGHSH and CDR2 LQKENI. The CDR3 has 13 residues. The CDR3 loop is CASSATELGGYTF. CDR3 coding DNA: TGTGCCAGCTCAGCCACAGAACTTGGTGGCTACACCTTC.